One T cell receptor (beta chain) is described in this entry. Its target is unknown. The data originate from a study of monozygotic twins with inflammatory bowel disease. Study outcomes and limitations: Discrimination among different T cell subtypes was not achievable.

With eight separate reactions per sample, the authors made cDNA. The authors ran two nested PCRs of about 17 and 10 cycles on TCRalpha and TCRbeta cDNA. From its re-call of the 5' RACE reads, TCRdb lists each CDR3 protein once, without DNA. This sample lists approximately 330,000 distinct CDR3 sequences; its ten largest clones have over 2%. This CDR3 comprises 14 residues. CDR1 MDHEN and CDR2 SYDVKM come from the germline V gene. This chain joins TRBV28 and TRBJ1-3. The clonotype was recovered from a human donor with ulcerative colitis or Crohn's disease, or a healthy co-twin of an affected twin (not recorded which). Sample: blood. CDR3: CASRGRPTRNTIYF.